This is a list of T cell receptor beta chains from one sample in a study of T cell responses to AZD1222 COVID-19 vaccine. Repertoires were generated with immunoSEQ multiplex PCR, while TCRdb's copy carries only in-frame clones and drops some. The table includes under 45,000 clones, around four fifths detected once. Source: peripheral blood, taken 28 days after the second AZD1222 dose. The receptors originated from an adult who received the AZD1222 COVID-19 vaccine. Each CDR3 is given with its conserved first and last residue. Each record gives: J gene, clone size, D gene, V gene, CDR3 protein, CDR3 DNA. The D gene is left open where the match is weak. Where a row states a size, it is once, few, many or the class of an expanded clone; other rows omit it.

>TRBJ2-1|NA|TRBD2|TRBV5-1
CASSLTSGGSTYNEQFF
TGCGCCAGCAGCTTGACTAGCGGGGGGTCGACCTACAATGAGCAGTTCTTC
>TRBJ2-1|NA|NA|TRBV29-1
CSVDAKGSYNEQFF
TGCAGCGTTGATGCAAAGGGAAGCTACAATGAGCAGTTCTTC
>TRBJ2-3|NA|TRBD1|TRBV6-5
CASSFRDSRTDTQYF
TGTGCCAGCAGTTTCCGGGACAGCCGCACAGATACGCAGTATTTT
>TRBJ1-2|NA|NA|TRBV5-1
CASSLGPDNYGYTF
TGCGCCAGCAGCCTGGGGCCCGATAACTATGGCTACACCTTC
>TRBJ1-1|NA|NA|TRBV7-3
CASSTGTVTEAFF
TGTGCCAGCAGCACTGGGACGGTCACTGAAGCTTTCTTT
>TRBJ1-3|NA|TRBD1|TRBV5-6
CASSGTGQGNTIYF
TGTGCCAGCAGCGGGACAGGGCAAGGAAACACCATATATTTT
>TRBJ2-3|NA|TRBD2|TRBV2
CASGQRGGSTDTQYF
TGTGCCAGCGGACAGCGGGGGGGGAGCACAGATACGCAGTATTTT
>TRBJ2-1|NA|TRBD2|TRBV7-3
CASSSLAGAGDEQFF
TGTGCCAGCAGCTCCCTAGCGGGGGCAGGGGATGAGCAGTTCTTC
>TRBJ2-7|NA|NA|TRBV2
CASSGTPYEQYF
TGTGCCAGCAGCGGGACACCCTACGAGCAGTACTTC
>TRBJ2-2|NA|TRBD1|TRBV5-4
CASSRDRDRRTGELFF
TGTGCCAGCAGCCGCGACAGGGACAGAAGGACCGGGGAGCTGTTTTTT
>TRBJ1-4|NA|NA|TRBV2
CASRAMITENEKLFF
TGTGCCAGCAGAGCCATGATAACAGAGAATGAAAAACTGTTTTTT
>TRBJ2-7|NA|TRBD2|TRBV6-5
CASSTLAGYSYEQYF
TGTGCCAGCAGTACCCTAGCGGGGTACTCCTACGAGCAGTACTTC
>TRBJ2-7|NA|NA|TRBV9
CASSLVGSYEQYF
TGTGCCAGCAGCCTCGTCGGGTCGTACGAGCAGTACTTC
>TRBJ1-1|NA|TRBD1|TRBV12-3/TRBV12-4
CASSRQGEAFF
TGTGCCAGCAGTAGACAGGGAGAGGCTTTCTTT
>TRBJ2-1|NA|NA|TRBV5-1
CASSVESSYNEQFF
TGCGCCAGCAGCGTAGAGAGCTCCTACAATGAGCAGTTCTTC
>TRBJ2-6|NA|NA|TRBV7-8
CASHVGTVSGANVLTF
TGTGCCAGCCACGTTGGAACAGTCTCTGGGGCCAACGTCCTGACTTTC
>TRBJ2-7|NA|TRBD2|TRBV2
CASLPAGGSYEQYF
TGTGCCAGCCTCCCAGCGGGGGGGTCGTACGAGCAGTACTTC
>TRBJ1-1|few|NA|TRBV29-1
CSVAFGTEAFF
TGCAGCGTTGCTTTCGGGACTGAAGCTTTCTTT
>TRBJ1-3|NA|NA|TRBV6-5
CASSPGNSGNTIYF
TGTGCCAGCAGCCCAGGGAACTCTGGAAACACCATATATTTT
>TRBJ1-6|NA|TRBD1|TRBV20-1
CSASRDSTNSPLHF
TGCAGTGCTAGTAGGGACAGCACCAATTCACCCCTCCACTTT
>TRBJ1-6|NA|NA|TRBV7-8
CASSNSGTRRSPLHF
TGTGCCAGCAGCAACTCCGGGACAAGAAGATCACCCCTCCACTTT
>TRBJ2-1|once|TRBD1|TRBV27
CASSKGQGNNEQFF
TGTGCCAGCAGTAAGGGACAGGGTAACAATGAGCAGTTCTTC
>TRBJ2-7|NA|NA|TRBV27
CASSPITIGGEQYF
TGTGCCAGCAGTCCGATAACCATAGGTGGCGAGCAGTACTTC
>TRBJ2-7|NA|NA|TRBV4-1
CASSQAGSMVEQYF
TGCGCCAGCAGCCAAGCGGGGAGTATGGTCGAGCAGTACTTC
>TRBJ2-2|NA|NA|TRBV6-2/TRBV6-3
CASSYSTGGGELFF
TGTGCCAGCAGTTACTCTACGGGTGGCGGGGAGCTGTTTTTT
>TRBJ2-5|NA|TRBD1|TRBV9
CASSVGITGGDETQYF
TGTGCCAGCAGCGTAGGAATTACAGGGGGTGACGAGACCCAGTACTTC